This passage covers 11 T cell receptor beta chains from one sample sequenced in a study of blood T cell repertoires in COVID-19 (TCRdb year 2020). Libraries were constructed by the immunoSEQ multiplex PCR assay. TCRdb re-hosts the immuneACCESS table, in-frame sequences only. Its copies lack some clones; in the studies checked, an unresolved V gene accounts for under half of them, and the cause for the rest is not known. The sample profile shows about 290,000 clones; approximately 86% of them were found once. The ten top clones hold 4.1% of the sample. Sequencing was carried out using peripheral blood. These receptors were obtained from a woman between 45 and 60 years old with active or convalescent COVID-19.

With regard to this clone: The sample contains more than one DNA sequence encoding this CDR3. The chain has TRBV19 and TRBJ1-3, with 7 bases aligning to TRBD1. CDR3 length equals 15 residues. With V trimmed by 6 bases and J by 0 bases, 5 bases remained unmatched. Germline V lookup: CDR1 LNHDA, CDR2 SQIVND (reference sequence). The CDR3 coding sequence is TGTGCCAGTAGCTTGGGACAGTCCTCTGGAAACACCATATATTTT. It encodes CASSLGQSSGNTIYF.

The chain carries TRBV3-1 (or the pseudogene TRBV3-2) and TRBJ2-3; D possibly corresponds to TRBD2 (5 bases). V was cut by 3 bases and J by 6 bases, with 10 bases left in between. Germline CDR1 LGHDT, CDR2 YNNKEL (reference sequence). The CDR3 length is 13 residues. The CDR3 region has the DNA TGTGCCAGCAGCCATCGGGAACTTGATACGCAGTATTTT. Translated: CASSHRELDTQYF.

This clone was counted a few times. The V call is TRBV7-6, the J call TRBJ2-1; D is unresolved. The CDR3 has 14 amino acids. V was trimmed by 0 bases and J by 6 bases, leaving 9 bases between them. The germline CDR1 and CDR2 sequences are SGHVS and FNYEAQ. The CDR3 coding sequence is TGTGCCAGCAGCTTAGCGCACAGCCGCAATGAGCAGTTCTTC. This codes for CASSLAHSRNEQFF.

This clone showed up just once. The rearrangement links TRBV5-1 to TRBJ2-3; D perhaps matches TRBD2 (6 bases). CDR1 is SGHRS and CDR2 is YFSETQ in the germline V gene. The germline V and J ends were trimmed by 2 bases and 2 bases, with 9 bases remaining between them. The CDR3 consists of 14 residues. The CDR3 nucleotides are TGCGCCAGCAGCTTTGGAGGGTTCACAGATACGCAGTATTTT. Amino acid sequence: CASSFGGFTDTQYF.

The V gene is TRBV4-1, the J gene TRBJ1-4; tentatively, D is TRBD1 (5 bases). V dropped 0 bases and J dropped 8 bases, with 13 bases sitting between them. CDR1 is MGHRA, CDR2 YSYEKL, per germline. The CDR3 runs to 15 residues. The CDR3 spells CASSQDLRGGEKLFF. The DNA for the CDR3 is TGCGCCAGCAGCCAAGATTTACGGGGGGGGGAAAAACTGTTTTTT.

V and J are TRBV5-6 and TRBJ2-3, with TRBD2 matching 9 bases. Germline V gene data show CDR1 as SGHDT and CDR2 as YYEEEE. This CDR3 has 17 residues. The V segment lost 3 bases and the J segment 4 bases; nucleotides outside the gene matches: 12. Written as DNA, the CDR3 is TGTGCCAGCAGCTGGAACTCGGCGGGAGGGGGCCCAGATACGCAGTATTTT. Its protein is CASSWNSAGGGPDTQYF.

This clone was detected only once. V usage is TRBV7-9 and J usage is TRBJ2-1; no firm D call. Germline V gene sequence: CDR1 SEHNR, CDR2 FQNEAQ (reference sequence). V was trimmed by 1 base and J by 6 bases, leaving 10 bases between them. This CDR3 comprises 14 residues. The CDR3 region is CASSLVWSGNEQFF. The CDR3 region has the DNA TGTGCCAGCAGCTTAGTCTGGTCGGGCAATGAGCAGTTCTTC.

This chain links TRBV28 with TRBJ1-2; 7 bases are a match to TRBD1. This CDR3 spans 13 amino acids. Germline CDR1 MDHEN, CDR2 SYDVKM. Trimming took 9 bases from V and 4 from J; bases not matched to a gene: 8. CDR3 loop: CASSEPGGYGYTF. CDR3 DNA: TGTGCCAGTTCGGAGCCAGGGGGCTATGGCTACACCTTC.

In the case of this clone: The same CDR3 arises from other DNA sequences in this sample as well. Written as DNA, the CDR3 is TGTGCCAGCAGTCCAGCGAACACCGGGGAGCTGTTTTTT. It is translated as CASSPANTGELFF. The chain joins TRBV2 to TRBJ2-2; no definite D call. The germline CDR1 and CDR2 sequences are SNHLY and FYNNEI. This CDR3 comprises 13 residues. The V end lost 5 bases, the J end lost 0 bases, and 4 bases lay between the germline ends.

The CDR3 protein is CASSAQTGIFANTEAFF. CDR3 bases: TGCGCCAGCAGCGCCCAAACAGGAATTTTTGCTAACACTGAAGCTTTCTTT. The V gene is TRBV5-1, the J gene TRBJ1-1, with a weak D call TRBD1 (5 bases). Germline CDR1 SGHRS, CDR2 YFSETQ. The V end lost 4 bases, the J end lost 2 bases, and 21 bases lay between the germline ends. The CDR3 loop spans 17 amino acids.

Points on this clone: An end of the junction does not agree with germline; a read error may underlie this. The genes are TRBV28 and TRBJ1-2; no definite D call. The CDR3 consists of 12 residues. Germline V gives CDR1 MDHEN, CDR2 SYDVKM. CDR3 sequence (DNA): TGTGCCAGCAGTTTAGGTGTCAGTTCCCCTTCCTTC. It is translated as CASSLGVSSPSF.